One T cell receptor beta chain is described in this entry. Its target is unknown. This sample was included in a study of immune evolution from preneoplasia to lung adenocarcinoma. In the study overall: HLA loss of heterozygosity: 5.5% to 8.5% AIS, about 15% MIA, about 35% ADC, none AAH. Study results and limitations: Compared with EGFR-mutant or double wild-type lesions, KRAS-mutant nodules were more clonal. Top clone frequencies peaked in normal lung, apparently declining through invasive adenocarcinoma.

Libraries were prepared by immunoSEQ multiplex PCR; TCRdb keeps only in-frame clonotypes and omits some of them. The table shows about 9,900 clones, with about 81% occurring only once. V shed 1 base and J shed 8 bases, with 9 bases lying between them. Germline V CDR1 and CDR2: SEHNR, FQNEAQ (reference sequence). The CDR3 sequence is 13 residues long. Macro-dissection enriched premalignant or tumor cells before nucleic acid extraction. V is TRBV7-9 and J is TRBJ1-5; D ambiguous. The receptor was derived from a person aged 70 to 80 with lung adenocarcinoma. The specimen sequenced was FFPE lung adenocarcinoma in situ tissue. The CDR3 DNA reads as TGTGCCAGCAGCTTAGAGGGTAGGAAGCCCCAGCATTTT. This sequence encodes CASSLEGRKPQHF.